This is a list of T cell receptor beta chains from one sample in a study of shared clonotypes between healthy human individuals. Sequenced by immunoSEQ multiplex PCR; TCRdb stores in-frame clones only, minus some. The sample shows around 1.9 million clones, roughly 95% of them seen only once. Sequencing was done on a sample of naive CD8+ T cells from PBMCs. All receptors come from a man between 18 and 35 years old in good health. Some clones in this sample may be carry-over from other donors' samples. The CDR3 runs from the conserved cysteine through the conserved F or W. Fields, in order: V gene, D gene, J gene, clone size, CDR3 DNA, CDR3 protein. A D gene is named only where the DNA matches it firmly. A row's size may be missing; if present it is once, few, many or a size class.

TRBV19	-	TRBJ2-2	-	TGTGCCAGTACAGGGACCGGGGAGCTGTTTTTT	CASTGTGELFF
TRBV25-1	-	TRBJ2-5	-	TGTGCCAGCAGTGATCTATGGACAGACCAAGAGACCCAGTACTTC	CASSDLWTDQETQYF
TRBV19	-	TRBJ2-5	-	TGTGCCAGTAGTTTGGGGCCCCGGGACATTTTTGAGACCCAGTACTTC	CASSLGPRDIFETQYF
TRBV27	TRBD1	TRBJ2-3	-	TGTGCCAGCAGTATCCGGACAGGGTATGGGGGCACAGATACGCAGTATTTT	CASSIRTGYGGTDTQYF
TRBV27	-	TRBJ1-2	-	TGTGCCAGCAGTTTATCTGGGTCGGCAGGGTTCTATGGCTACACCTTC	CASSLSGSAGFYGYTF
TRBV19	-	TRBJ1-1	-	TGTGCCAGTAGTATAGCGGGAGGGGACACTGAAGCTTTCTTT	CASSIAGGDTEAFF
TRBV7-2	TRBD2	TRBJ2-7	-	TGTGCCAGCAGCCCATCGGTACTAGCGGGTTCCTACGAGCAGTACTTC	CASSPSVLAGSYEQYF
TRBV2	-	TRBJ1-5	-	TGTGCCAGCAGTGAAGCTATCAGGGGACATCAGCCCCAGCATTTT	CASSEAIRGHQPQHF
TRBV19	-	TRBJ2-1	-	TGTGCCAGTAGTATCGGGCGCTACAATGAGCAGTTCTTC	CASSIGRYNEQFF
TRBV7-8	-	TRBJ1-1	-	TGTGCCAGCAGCCCGGGGGGCACTGAAGCTTTCTTT	CASSPGGTEAFF
TRBV27	-	TRBJ1-1	-	TGTGCCAGCAGTTTGATCGCACTGAACACTGAAGCTTTCTTT	CASSLIALNTEAFF
TRBV7-6	-	TRBJ2-5	-	TGTGCCAGCAGCTTAACTTCGGGCATAAGAGAGACCCAGTACTTC	CASSLTSGIRETQYF
TRBV27	-	TRBJ1-1	-	TGTGCCAGCAGTTTATCGCCCCCTGCCTTCGGGGCTGAAGCTTTCTTT	CASSLSPPAFGAEAFF
TRBV28	TRBD2	TRBJ2-3	-	TGTGCCAGCAGTTTAAGCCCCGGGATCGGGAGGGACACAGATACGCAGTATTTT	CASSLSPGIGRDTDTQYF
TRBV7-8	-	TRBJ2-7	once	TGTGCCAGTAGCCCCAGGGCTTGGCGGGACCACGAGCAGTACTTC	CASSPRAWRDHEQYF
TRBV25-1	-	TRBJ2-1	-	TGTGCCAGCAGCCGAGGGGGCAATGAGCAGTTCTTC	CASSRGGNEQFF
TRBV6-5	-	TRBJ1-1	-	TGTGCCAGCAGTTACGCACAGGCGTTGAACACTGAAGCTTTCTTT	CASSYAQALNTEAFF
TRBV29-1	TRBD2	TRBJ2-1	-	TGCAGCGTTGAAGGCCCGACTCTAGCGGGAGGTTTTTACAATGAGCAGTTCTTC	CSVEGPTLAGGFYNEQFF
TRBV5-1	TRBD2	TRBJ2-6	-	TGCGCCAGCAGCTTGGAGCTAGCGGGAGGATCCGGGGCCAACGTCCTGACTTTC	CASSLELAGGSGANVLTF
TRBV19	TRBD1	TRBJ2-3	-	TGTGCCAGTAGTCCAAGGACAGGGAAGGATACGCAGTATTTT	CASSPRTGKDTQYF
TRBV25-1	-	TRBJ1-5	-	TGTGCCAGCAGTGAAGGGACATGGACTCAGCCCCAGCATTTT	CASSEGTWTQPQHF
TRBV28	-	TRBJ2-5	-	TGTGCCAGCAGTTTGTCCCGGGTGTTACAAGAGACCCAGTACTTC	CASSLSRVLQETQYF
TRBV4-3	-	TRBJ1-1	-	TGCGCCAGCAGCCAAGATAGTTCTTGGGGGATGAACACTGAAGCTTTCTTT	CASSQDSSWGMNTEAFF
TRBV5-4	TRBD1	TRBJ2-2	-	TGTGCCAGCAGCATCCGGGACAGGTTGACCGGGGAGCTGTTTTTT	CASSIRDRLTGELFF
TRBV7-9	-	TRBJ2-7	-	TGTGCCAGCAGCTTAAAAGTGGACGAGCAGTACTTC	CASSLKVDEQYF
TRBV13	TRBD2	TRBJ2-7	-	TGTGCCAGCAGCGTCGGACTAGCGGGAGATAAGTACTTC	CASSVGLAGDKYF
TRBV19	TRBD2	TRBJ2-2	-	TGTGCCAGTAGTGCCCCAGGACTAGCGGGAGGGGCCGGGGAGCTGTTTTTT	CASSAPGLAGGAGELFF
TRBV4-2	TRBD2	TRBJ2-3	-	TGTGCCAGCAGCCCGGGACTAGCGGGAGGGCCGGGCACAGATACGCAGTATTTT	CASSPGLAGGPGTDTQYF
TRBV6-1	-	TRBJ1-1	-	TGTGCCAGCAAGCCCGTAAGGGGGGGTGGGACTGAAGCTTTCTTT	CASKPVRGGGTEAFF
TRBV4-1	-	TRBJ2-5	-	TGCGCCAGCAGCCAAGATCCAGGGAGAGGGGAGACCCAGTACTTC	CASSQDPGRGETQYF
TRBV18	-	TRBJ1-2	-	TGTGCCAGCTCATCTCCGAGGGACGGTGGAAACTATGGCTACACCTTC	CASSSPRDGGNYGYTF
TRBV19	-	TRBJ2-7	once	TGTGCCAGCAGAAGCTCCTACGAGCAGTACTTC	CASRSSYEQYF
TRBV7-3	TRBD1	TRBJ2-1	-	TGTGCCAGCAGCTTTCGTGGCAGGGGGTCCCACAATGAGCAGTTCTTC	CASSFRGRGSHNEQFF
TRBV10-2	-	TRBJ2-5	-	TGCGCCAGCAGTGAGTGGGAGACCCAGTACTTC	CASSEWETQYF
TRBV7-9	-	TRBJ2-1	-	TGTGCCAGCAGCTTAGCAGGGGTCAATGAGCAGTTCTTC	CASSLAGVNEQFF
TRBV19	TRBD1	TRBJ2-7	-	TGTGCCAGTAGTCCCCGGGGGGACAGGGGGCACGAGCAGTACTTC	CASSPRGDRGHEQYF
TRBV27	-	TRBJ1-1	-	TGTGCCAGCAGATATACCCCCCGGAACACTGAAGCTTTCTTT	CASRYTPRNTEAFF
TRBV7-8	TRBD2	TRBJ2-1	-	TGTGCCAGCAGCTTAATACTAGCGGGAGTAGGTGAGCAGTTCTTC	CASSLILAGVGEQFF
TRBV19	-	TRBJ2-7	-	TGTGCCAGTAGTGGGGGGACCGAGCAGTACTTC	CASSGGTEQYF
TRBV15	-	TRBJ1-4	-	TGTGCCACCAGCAGATCAGACAGCCCTGAGGAAAAACTGTTTTTT	CATSRSDSPEEKLFF
TRBV21-1	-	TRBJ2-7	-	TGTGCCAGCAGCGGTCGGGCTAGCGGAATCTCCTACGAGCAGTACTTC	CASSGRASGISYEQYF